This TCR beta chain was profiled in a study of T cells in Graves' hyperthyroidism and ophthalmopathy. Study outcomes and limitations: Blood held most thyroid clonotypes expanded above 0.001 frequency.

CDR3 size: 15 residues. The V and J ends lost 4 bases and 5 bases respectively, with 17 bases between them. Germline V lookup: CDR1 SGHNT, CDR2 YENEEA. Those patients with uncontrolled infection, other autoimmune disease, pregnancy or lactation were excluded. Diagnoses were established using clinical symptoms, serum thyroxine and TRAb, thyroid ultrasound and orbital computed tomography. Comments on this clonotype: Its antigen is unidentified.

What was amplified from RNA transcripts were TCR beta CDR3 regions. With the HTBI primer set, the TCR CDR3 went through a first round of RT-PCR. TCRdb recomputed calls from the multiplex PCR reads with MiXCR, one row per CDR3 protein. This table has some 510,000 distinct CDR3 sequences, around 21% appearing once. The sample was blood. This TCR was recovered from a man younger than 35 with Graves' hyperthyroidism. The chain links TRBV11-3 to TRBJ1-2; D not certain. The CDR3: CASSSRVDAEYGYTF. CDR3 nucleotides: TGTGCCAGCAGCTCGCGCGTGGACGCAGAATATGGCTACACCTTC.